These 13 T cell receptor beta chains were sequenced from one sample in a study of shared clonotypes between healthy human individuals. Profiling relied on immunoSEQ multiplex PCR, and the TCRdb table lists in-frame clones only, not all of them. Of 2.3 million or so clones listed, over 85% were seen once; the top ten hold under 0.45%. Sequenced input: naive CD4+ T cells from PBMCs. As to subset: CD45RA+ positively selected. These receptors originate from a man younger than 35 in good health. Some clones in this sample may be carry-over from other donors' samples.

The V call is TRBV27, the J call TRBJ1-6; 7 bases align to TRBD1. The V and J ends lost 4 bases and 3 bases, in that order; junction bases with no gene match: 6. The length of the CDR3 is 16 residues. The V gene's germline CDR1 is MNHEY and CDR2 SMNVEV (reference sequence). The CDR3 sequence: CASSSRTGFYNSPLHF. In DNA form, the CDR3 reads TGTGCCAGCAGTTCGCGGACAGGTTTCTATAATTCACCCCTCCACTTT.

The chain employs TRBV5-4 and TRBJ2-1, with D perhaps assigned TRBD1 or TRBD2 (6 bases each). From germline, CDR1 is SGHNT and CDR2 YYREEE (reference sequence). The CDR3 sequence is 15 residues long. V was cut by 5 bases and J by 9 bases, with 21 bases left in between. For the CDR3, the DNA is TGTGCCAGCAGATCGGGACCCGGAGGGGGACTTGAGCAGTTCTTC. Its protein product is CASRSGPGGGLEQFF.

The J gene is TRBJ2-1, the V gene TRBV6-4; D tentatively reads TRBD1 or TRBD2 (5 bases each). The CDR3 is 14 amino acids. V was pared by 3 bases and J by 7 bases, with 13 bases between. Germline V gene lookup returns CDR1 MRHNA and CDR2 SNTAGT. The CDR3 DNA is TGTGCCAGCAGTGAGTCGGGGCACTCGAATGAGCAGTTCTTC. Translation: CASSESGHSNEQFF.

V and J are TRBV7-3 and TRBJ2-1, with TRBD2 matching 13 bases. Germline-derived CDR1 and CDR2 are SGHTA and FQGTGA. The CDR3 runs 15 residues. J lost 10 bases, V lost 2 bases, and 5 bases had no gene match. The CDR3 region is CASSLGLAGADEQFF. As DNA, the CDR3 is TGTGCCAGCAGCTTAGGACTAGCGGGAGCAGACGAGCAGTTCTTC.

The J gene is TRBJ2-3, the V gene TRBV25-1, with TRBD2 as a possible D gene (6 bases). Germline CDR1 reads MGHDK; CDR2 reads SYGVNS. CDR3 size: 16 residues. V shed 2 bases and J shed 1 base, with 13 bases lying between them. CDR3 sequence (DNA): TGTGCCAGCAGTGAAGGCGGGGCAGTTGGCACAGATACGCAGTATTTT. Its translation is CASSEGGAVGTDTQYF.

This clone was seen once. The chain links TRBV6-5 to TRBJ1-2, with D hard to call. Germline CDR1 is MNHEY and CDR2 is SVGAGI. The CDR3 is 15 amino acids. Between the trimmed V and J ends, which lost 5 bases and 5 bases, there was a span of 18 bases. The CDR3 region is CASSNPMRAGYGYTF. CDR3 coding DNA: TGTGCCAGCAGTAATCCTATGCGGGCGGGATATGGCTACACCTTC.

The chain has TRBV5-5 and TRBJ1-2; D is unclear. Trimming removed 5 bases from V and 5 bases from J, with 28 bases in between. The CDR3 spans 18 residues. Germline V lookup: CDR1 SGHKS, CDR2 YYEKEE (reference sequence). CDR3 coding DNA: TGTGCCAGCAGTAAGGTGGCGGGCACTACCCCGATCCGGTATGGCTACACCTTC. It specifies CASSKVAGTTPIRYGYTF.

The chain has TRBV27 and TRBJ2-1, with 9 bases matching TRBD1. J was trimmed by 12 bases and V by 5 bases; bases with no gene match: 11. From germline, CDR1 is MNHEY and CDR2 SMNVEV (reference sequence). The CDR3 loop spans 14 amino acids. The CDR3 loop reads CASSTRDRVYRQFF. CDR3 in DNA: TGTGCCAGCAGTACCCGGGACAGGGTATATCGGCAGTTCTTC.

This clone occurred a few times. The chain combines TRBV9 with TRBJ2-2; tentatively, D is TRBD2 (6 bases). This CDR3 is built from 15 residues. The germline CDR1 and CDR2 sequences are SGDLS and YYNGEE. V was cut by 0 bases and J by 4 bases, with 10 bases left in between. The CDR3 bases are TGTGCCAGCAGCGTAGATGCTAGCGTCACCGGGGAGCTGTTTTTT. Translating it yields CASSVDASVTGELFF.

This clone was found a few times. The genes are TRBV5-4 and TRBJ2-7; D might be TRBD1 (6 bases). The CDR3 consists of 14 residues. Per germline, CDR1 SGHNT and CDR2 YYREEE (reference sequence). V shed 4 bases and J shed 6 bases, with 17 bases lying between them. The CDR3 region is CASSPDRPSSEQYF. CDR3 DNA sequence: TGTGCCAGCAGCCCGGACAGACCGTCCAGCGAGCAGTACTTC.

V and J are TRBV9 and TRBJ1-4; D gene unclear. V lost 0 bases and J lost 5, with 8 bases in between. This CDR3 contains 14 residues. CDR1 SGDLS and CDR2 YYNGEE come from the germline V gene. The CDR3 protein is CASSVGNINEKLFF. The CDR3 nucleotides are TGTGCCAGCAGCGTAGGCAACATAAATGAAAAACTGTTTTTT.

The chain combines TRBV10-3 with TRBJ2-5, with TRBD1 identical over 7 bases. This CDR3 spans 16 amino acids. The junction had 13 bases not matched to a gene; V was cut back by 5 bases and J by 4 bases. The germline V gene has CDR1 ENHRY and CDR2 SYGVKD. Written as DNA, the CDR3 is TGTGCCATCAGTCGGACAGGTGAAGGAGTTGGAGAGACCCAGTACTTC. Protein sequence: CAISRTGEGVGETQYF.

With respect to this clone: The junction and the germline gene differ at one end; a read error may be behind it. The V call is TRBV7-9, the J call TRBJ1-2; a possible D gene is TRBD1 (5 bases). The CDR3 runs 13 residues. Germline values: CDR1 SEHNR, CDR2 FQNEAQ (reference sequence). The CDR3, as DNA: TGTGCCAGCAGCTTATCGGGGCGGAATGGGTACACCTTC. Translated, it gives CASSLSGRNGYTF. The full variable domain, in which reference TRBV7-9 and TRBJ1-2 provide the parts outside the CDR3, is DTGVSQNPRHKITKRGQNVTFRCDPISEHNRLYWYRQTLGQGPEFLTYFQNEAQLEKSRLLSDRFSAERPKGSFSTLEIQRTEQGDSAMYLCASSLSGRNGYTFGSGTRLTVV.